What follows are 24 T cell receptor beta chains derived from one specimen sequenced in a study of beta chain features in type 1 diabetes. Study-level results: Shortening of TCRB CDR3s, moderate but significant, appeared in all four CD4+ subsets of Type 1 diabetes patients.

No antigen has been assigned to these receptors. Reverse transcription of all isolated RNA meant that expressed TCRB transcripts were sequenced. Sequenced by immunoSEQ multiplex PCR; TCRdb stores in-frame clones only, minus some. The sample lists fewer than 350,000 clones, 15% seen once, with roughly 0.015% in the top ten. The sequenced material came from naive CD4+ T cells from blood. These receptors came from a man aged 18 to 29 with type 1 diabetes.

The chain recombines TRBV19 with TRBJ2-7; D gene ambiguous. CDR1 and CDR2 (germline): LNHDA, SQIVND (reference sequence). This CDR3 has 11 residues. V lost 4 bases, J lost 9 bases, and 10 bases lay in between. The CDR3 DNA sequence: TGTGCCAGTAGTACGGCAGGTGTGCAGTACTTC. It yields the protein CASSTAGVQYF.

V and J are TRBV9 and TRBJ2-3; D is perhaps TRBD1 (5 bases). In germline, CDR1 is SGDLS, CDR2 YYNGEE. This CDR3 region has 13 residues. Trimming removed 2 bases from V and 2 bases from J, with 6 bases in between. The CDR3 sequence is CASSVDTTDTQYF. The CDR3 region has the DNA TGTGCCAGCAGCGTGGACACCACAGATACGCAGTATTTT.

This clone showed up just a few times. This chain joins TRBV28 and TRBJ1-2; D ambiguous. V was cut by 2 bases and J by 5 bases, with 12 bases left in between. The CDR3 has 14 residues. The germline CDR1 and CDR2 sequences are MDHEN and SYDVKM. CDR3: CASSLTGRTYGYTF. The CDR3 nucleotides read TGTGCCAGCAGTTTAACCGGGAGAACGTATGGCTACACCTTC.

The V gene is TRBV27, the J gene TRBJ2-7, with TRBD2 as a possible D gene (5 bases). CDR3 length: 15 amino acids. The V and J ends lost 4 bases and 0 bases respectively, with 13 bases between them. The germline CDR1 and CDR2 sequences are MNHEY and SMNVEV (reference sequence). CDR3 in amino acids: CASSSPSRSSYEQYF. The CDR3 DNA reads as TGTGCCAGCAGTTCGCCTAGCCGAAGCTCCTACGAGCAGTACTTC.

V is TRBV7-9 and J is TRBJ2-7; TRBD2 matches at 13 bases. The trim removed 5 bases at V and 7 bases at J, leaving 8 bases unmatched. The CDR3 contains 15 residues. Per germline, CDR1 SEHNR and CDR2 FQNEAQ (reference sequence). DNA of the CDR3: TGTGCCAGCAGCCTTGGACTAGCGGGAGAGGGGGAGCAGTACTTC. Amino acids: CASSLGLAGEGEQYF. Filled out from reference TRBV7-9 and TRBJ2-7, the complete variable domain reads DTGVSQNPRHKITKRGQNVTFRCDPISEHNRLYWYRQTLGQGPEFLTYFQNEAQLEKSRLLSDRFSAERPKGSFSTLEIQRTEQGDSAMYLCASSLGLAGEGEQYFGPGTRLTVT.

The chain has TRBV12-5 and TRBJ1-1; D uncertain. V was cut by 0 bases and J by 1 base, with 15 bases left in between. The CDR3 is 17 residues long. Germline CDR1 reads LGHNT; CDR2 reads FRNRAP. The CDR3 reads CASGLVRNSIENTEAFF. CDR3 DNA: TGTGCTAGTGGTTTGGTCCGAAACTCGATCGAGAACACTGAAGCTTTCTTT. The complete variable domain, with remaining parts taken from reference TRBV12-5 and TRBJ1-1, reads DARVTQTPRHKVTEMGQEVTMRCQPILGHNTVFWYRQTMMQGLELLAYFRNRAPLDDSGMPKDRFSAEMPDATLATLKIQPSEPRDSAVYFCASGLVRNSIENTEAFFGQGTRLTVV.

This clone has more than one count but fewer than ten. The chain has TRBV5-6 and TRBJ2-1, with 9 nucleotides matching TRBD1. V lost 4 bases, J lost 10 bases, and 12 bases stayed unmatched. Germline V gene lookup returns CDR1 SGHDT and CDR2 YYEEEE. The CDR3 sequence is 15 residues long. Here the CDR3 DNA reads TGTGCCAGCAGCCCCATGGACAGGGGATCCCTGGAGCAGTTCTTC. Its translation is CASSPMDRGSLEQFF.

The DNA for the CDR3 is TGTGCCAGCAGTAGGGACTACCGCGAGTTCTTC. This translates into CASSRDYREFF. The chain employs TRBV27 and TRBJ2-1, with TRBD2 matching over 7 bases. Per germline, CDR1 MNHEY and CDR2 SMNVEV (reference sequence). This CDR3 has 11 residues. Germline trimming cut 5 bases from V and 14 bases from J; bases unmatched to any gene: 6.

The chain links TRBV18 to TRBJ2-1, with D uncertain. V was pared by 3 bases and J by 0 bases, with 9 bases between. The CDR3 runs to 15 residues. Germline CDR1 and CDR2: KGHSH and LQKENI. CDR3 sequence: CASSPRFSSYNEQFF. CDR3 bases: TGTGCCAGCTCACCTCGGTTTAGCTCCTACAATGAGCAGTTCTTC. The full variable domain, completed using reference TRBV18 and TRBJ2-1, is NAGVMQNPRHLVRRRGQEARLRCSPMKGHSHVYWYRQLPEEGLKFMVYLQKENIIDESGMPKERFSAEFPKEGPSILRIQQVVRGDSAAYFCASSPRFSSYNEQFFGPGTRLTVL.

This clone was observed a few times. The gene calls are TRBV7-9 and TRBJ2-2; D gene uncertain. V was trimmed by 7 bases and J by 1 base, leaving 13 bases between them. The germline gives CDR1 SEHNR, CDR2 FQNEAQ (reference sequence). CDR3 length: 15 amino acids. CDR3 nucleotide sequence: TGTGCCAGCACACCCGGAGTAGGGAACACCGGGGAGCTGTTTTTT. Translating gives CASTPGVGNTGELFF.

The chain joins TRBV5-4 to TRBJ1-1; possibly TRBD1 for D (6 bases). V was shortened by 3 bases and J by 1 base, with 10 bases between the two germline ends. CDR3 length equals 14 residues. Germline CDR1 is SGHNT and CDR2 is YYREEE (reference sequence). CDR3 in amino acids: CASSWTAQNTEAFF. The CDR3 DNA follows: TGTGCCAGCAGCTGGACAGCCCAGAACACTGAAGCTTTCTTT.

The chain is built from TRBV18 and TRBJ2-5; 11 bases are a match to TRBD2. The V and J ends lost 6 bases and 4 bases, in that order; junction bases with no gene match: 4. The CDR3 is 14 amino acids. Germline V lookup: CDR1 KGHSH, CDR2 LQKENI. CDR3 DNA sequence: TGTGCCAGCTCCACCGGACTAGCGGGAGAGACCCAGTACTTC. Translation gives CASSTGLAGETQYF.

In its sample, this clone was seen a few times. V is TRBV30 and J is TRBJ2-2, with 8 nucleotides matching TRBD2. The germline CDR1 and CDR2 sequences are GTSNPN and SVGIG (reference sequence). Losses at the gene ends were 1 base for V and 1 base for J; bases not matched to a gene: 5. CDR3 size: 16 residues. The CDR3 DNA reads TGTGCCTGGAGTGACCTAGCGGGCCTGAACACCGGGGAGCTGTTTTTT. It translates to CAWSDLAGLNTGELFF.

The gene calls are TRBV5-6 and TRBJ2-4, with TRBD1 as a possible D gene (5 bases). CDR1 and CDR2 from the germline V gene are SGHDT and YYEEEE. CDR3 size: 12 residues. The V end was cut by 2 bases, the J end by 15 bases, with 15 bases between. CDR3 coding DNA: TGTGCCAGCAGCTTTCTCCAGGGCCCGGTGTACTTC. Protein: CASSFLQGPVYF.

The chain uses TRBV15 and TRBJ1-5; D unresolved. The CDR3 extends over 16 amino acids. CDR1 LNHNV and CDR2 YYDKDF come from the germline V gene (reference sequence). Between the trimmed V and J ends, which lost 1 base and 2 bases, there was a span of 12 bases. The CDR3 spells CATSRVLRQGNQPQHF. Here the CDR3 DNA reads TGTGCCACCAGCAGAGTTCTAAGGCAGGGCAATCAGCCCCAGCATTTT.

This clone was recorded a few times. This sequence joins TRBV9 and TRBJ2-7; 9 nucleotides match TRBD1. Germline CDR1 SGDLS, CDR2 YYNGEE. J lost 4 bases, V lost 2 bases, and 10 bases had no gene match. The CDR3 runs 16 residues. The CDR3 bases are TGTGCCAGCAGCGTGAGCCCCACAGGGGGCTTTTACGAGCAGTACTTC. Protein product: CASSVSPTGGFYEQYF.

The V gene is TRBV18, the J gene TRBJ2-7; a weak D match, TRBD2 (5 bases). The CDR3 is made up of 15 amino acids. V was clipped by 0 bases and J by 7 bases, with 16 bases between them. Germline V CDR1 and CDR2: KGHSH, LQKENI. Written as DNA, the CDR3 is TGTGCCAGCTCACCACCCGGCTTGGGAGTACGAGAGCAGTACTTC. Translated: CASSPPGLGVREQYF.

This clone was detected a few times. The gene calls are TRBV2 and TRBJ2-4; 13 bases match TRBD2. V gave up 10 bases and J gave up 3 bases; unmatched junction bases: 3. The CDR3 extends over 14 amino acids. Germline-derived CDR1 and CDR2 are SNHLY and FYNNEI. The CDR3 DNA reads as TGTGCCACCAGACTAGCGGGAGGCAAAAACATTCAGTACTTC. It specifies CATRLAGGKNIQYF.

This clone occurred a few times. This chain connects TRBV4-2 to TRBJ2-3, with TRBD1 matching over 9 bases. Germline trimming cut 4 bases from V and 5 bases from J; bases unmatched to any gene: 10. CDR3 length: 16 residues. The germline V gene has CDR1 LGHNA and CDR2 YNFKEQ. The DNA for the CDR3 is TGTGCCAGCAGCCGCCGGGACAGGGTTAATGGAGATACGCAGTATTTT. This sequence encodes CASSRRDRVNGDTQYF.

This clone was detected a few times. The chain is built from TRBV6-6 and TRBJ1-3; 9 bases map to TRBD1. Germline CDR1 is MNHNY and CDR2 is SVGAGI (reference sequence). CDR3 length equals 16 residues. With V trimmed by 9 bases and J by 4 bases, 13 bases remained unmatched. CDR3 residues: CASRTPGQGDGNTIYF. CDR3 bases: TGTGCCAGTCGTACCCCGGGACAGGGCGACGGAAACACCATATATTTT.

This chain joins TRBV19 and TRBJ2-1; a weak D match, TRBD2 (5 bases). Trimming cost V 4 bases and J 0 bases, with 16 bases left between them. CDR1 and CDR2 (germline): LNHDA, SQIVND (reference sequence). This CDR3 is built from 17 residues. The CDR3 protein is CASSTDGVPSSYNEQFF. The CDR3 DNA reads TGTGCCAGTAGTACCGACGGGGTACCAAGCTCCTACAATGAGCAGTTCTTC.

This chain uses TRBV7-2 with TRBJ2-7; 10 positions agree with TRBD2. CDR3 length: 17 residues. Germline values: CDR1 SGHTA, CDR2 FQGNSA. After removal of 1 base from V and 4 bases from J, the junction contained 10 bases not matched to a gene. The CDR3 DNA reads TGTGCCAGCAGCTTAGGCAGGACTAGCGGAGAGGCTTACGAGCAGTACTTC. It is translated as CASSLGRTSGEAYEQYF.

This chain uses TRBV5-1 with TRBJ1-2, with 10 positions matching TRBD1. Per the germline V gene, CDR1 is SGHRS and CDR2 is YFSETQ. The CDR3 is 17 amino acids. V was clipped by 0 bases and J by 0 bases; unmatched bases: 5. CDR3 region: CASSLVEGTGANYGYTF. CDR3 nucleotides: TGCGCCAGCAGCTTGGTTGAGGGGACAGGGGCTAACTATGGCTACACCTTC.

The CDR3 DNA reads TGTGCCAGCAGCATAGCGGGGGTCGACACCGGGGAGCTGTTTTTT. As protein: CASSIAGVDTGELFF. The chain is built from TRBV9 and TRBJ2-2, with 9 bases that match TRBD2. The CDR3 sequence is 15 residues long. V dropped 4 bases and J dropped 3; count of bases not matched to a gene: 4. Germline values: CDR1 SGDLS, CDR2 YYNGEE.